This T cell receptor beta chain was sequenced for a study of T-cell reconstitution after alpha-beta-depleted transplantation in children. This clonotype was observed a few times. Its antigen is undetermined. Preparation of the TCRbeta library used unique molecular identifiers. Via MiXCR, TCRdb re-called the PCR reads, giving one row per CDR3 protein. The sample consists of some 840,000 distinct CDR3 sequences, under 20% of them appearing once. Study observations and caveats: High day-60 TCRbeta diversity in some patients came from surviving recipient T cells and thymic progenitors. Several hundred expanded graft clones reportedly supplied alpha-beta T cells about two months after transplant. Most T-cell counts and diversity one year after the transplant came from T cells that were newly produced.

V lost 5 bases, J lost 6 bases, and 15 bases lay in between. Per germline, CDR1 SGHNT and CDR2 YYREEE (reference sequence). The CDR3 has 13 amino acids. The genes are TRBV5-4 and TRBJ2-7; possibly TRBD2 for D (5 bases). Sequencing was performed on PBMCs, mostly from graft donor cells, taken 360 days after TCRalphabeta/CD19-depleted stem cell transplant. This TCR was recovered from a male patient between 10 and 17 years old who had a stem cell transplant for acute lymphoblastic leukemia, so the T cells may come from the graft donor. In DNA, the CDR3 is TGTGCCAGCAGTCGGGAAGGACCCTCCGAGCAGTACTTC. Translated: CASSREGPSEQYF.